The 13 T cell receptor beta chains reported below all come from one sample, sequenced in a study of T-cell memory formation after mild COVID-19 (dated by TCRdb to the early 2020s). The library was produced with 5' RACE. TCRdb names Illumina NovaSeq 6000 as the instrument used. TCRdb took the public reads, trimmed them with fastp at Q25, ran MiXCR for clone calling and kept in-frame beta chains. One record per CDR3 amino acid sequence lists the most common genes and DNA. In all, the sample holds around 250,000 distinct CDR3 sequences, and roughly 17% of those were seen once. The top ten constitute roughly 20% of the sample. Material for sequencing was PBMCs or a T cell subset sorted from them (not recorded which). The receptor source for this set is a man between 18 and 29 years old who had mild COVID-19 (a few samples of this study predate the infection). The sample titles of this study are shuffled in the database, so cell type and time point are left out; the donor was told from shared clones.

This clonotype occurred a few times. The rearrangement links TRBV9 to TRBJ2-7; D unclear. V was shortened by 0 bases and J by 7 bases, with 23 bases between the two germline ends. The CDR3 sequence is 17 residues long. Germline assignment: CDR1 SGDLS and CDR2 YYNGEE. CDR3 sequence reads: CASSVGRYPFKSGEQYV. As DNA, the CDR3 is TGTGCCAGCAGCGTAGGCAGGTATCCCTTCAAGAGTGGGGAGCAGTACGTC.

This clonotype has a count of ten or more. The chain combines TRBV6-1 with TRBJ2-3; D remains unclear. The CDR3 is 15 amino acids. The germline CDR1 and CDR2 sequences are MNHNS and SASEGT. The V end was cut by 3 bases, the J end by 2 bases, with 12 bases between. CDR3 nucleotides: TGTGCCAGCAGTGACGGGCAGGCCCACACAGATACGCAGTATTTT. Translation: CASSDGQAHTDTQYF.

This clonotype was counted ten times or more. The chain has TRBV6-6 and TRBJ2-1, with D possibly matching TRBD1 (6 bases). This CDR3 is built from 13 residues. V gave up 6 bases and J gave up 5 bases, with 11 bases separating them. CDR1 MNHNY and CDR2 SVGAGI come from the germline V gene (reference sequence). The CDR3 loop is CASSGTLNNEQFF. CDR3 nucleotides: TGTGCCAGCAGCGGGACACTGAACAATGAGCAGTTCTTC.

This clonotype was observed a few times. The chain has TRBV5-6 and TRBJ2-7, with D possibly being TRBD1 (5 bases). Between the trimmed V and J ends, which lost 1 base and 4 bases, there was a span of 12 bases. The CDR3 has 14 amino acids. Germline CDR1 and CDR2: SGHDT and YYEEEE. CDR3 sequence: CASSLQQGLYEQYF. The CDR3 DNA sequence: TGTGCCAGCAGCTTGCAGCAGGGTCTGTACGAGCAGTACTTC.

This clonotype was seen a few times. The chain is built from TRBV30 and TRBJ2-7, with D unresolved. V was clipped by 2 bases and J by 0 bases, with 5 bases between them. Germline V CDR1 and CDR2: GTSNPN, SVGIG (reference sequence). The CDR3 runs 12 residues. The CDR3 sequence: CAWSPVSYEQYF. DNA for the CDR3: TGTGCCTGGAGTCCAGTCTCCTACGAGCAGTACTTC. The full variable domain, with the rest looked up from reference TRBV30 and TRBJ2-7, is SQTIHQWPATLVQPVGSPLSLECTVEGTSNPNLYWYRQAAGRGLQLLFYSVGIGQISSEVPQNLSASRPQDRQFILSSKKLLLSDSGFYLCAWSPVSYEQYFGPGTRLTVT.

This clonotype has only a few counts. V and J are TRBV6-2 or TRBV6-3 and TRBJ1-2, with D tentatively TRBD1 (6 bases). V gave up 4 bases and J gave up 3 bases, with 15 bases separating them. CDR3 size: 15 residues. Germline values: CDR1 MNHEY, CDR2 SVGEGT. CDR3 loop: CASSWGPGSDYGYTF. For the CDR3, the DNA is TGTGCCAGCAGTTGGGGGCCAGGGAGTGACTATGGCTACACCTTC.

This clonotype was picked up a small number of times. CDR3 region: CASSRTGGYSNQPQHF. The DNA of the CDR3 is TGTGCCAGCAGCCGGACAGGGGGCTATAGCAATCAGCCCCAGCATTTT. This chain connects TRBV7-2 to TRBJ1-5, with TRBD1 matching over 11 bases. The CDR3 is made up of 16 amino acids. Looked up from germline, CDR1 is SGHTA and CDR2 is FQGNSA. J was trimmed by 0 bases and V by 5 bases; bases with no gene match: 3. The full variable domain, in which reference TRBV7-2 and TRBJ1-5 provide the parts outside the CDR3, is GAGVSQSPSNKVTEKGKDVELRCDPISGHTALYWYRQSLGQGLEFLIYFQGNSAPDKSGLPSDRFSAERTGGSVSTLTIQRTQQEDSAVYLCASSRTGGYSNQPQHFGDGTRLSIL.

The V and J genes are TRBV7-9 and TRBJ2-3; D possibly matches TRBD1 or TRBD2 (6 bases each). The CDR3 covers 16 residues. Trimming took 8 bases from V and 1 from J, leaving 19 bases between them. Germline V gene lookup returns CDR1 SEHNR and CDR2 FQNEAQ (reference sequence). The DNA of the CDR3 is TGTGCCAGCTTTACCGGGGGCAGGGGTGGCACAGATACGCAGTATTTT. This sequence encodes CASFTGGRGGTDTQYF.

This clonotype has a handful of counts. The V call is TRBV12-3 or TRBV12-4, the J call TRBJ2-5; 12 bases fit TRBD1. The CDR3 extends over 16 amino acids. Losses at the gene ends were 3 bases for V and 5 bases for J; bases not matched to a gene: 7. In DNA, the CDR3 is TGTGCCAGCAGTTTCTTGGGACAGGGGGCCCGGGAGACCCAGTACTTC. It encodes CASSFLGQGARETQYF.

This clonotype was picked up many times. V gene TRBV20-1 combines with J gene TRBJ2-3; 8 nucleotides line up with TRBD1. Trimming cost V 3 bases and J 4 bases; bases outside gene matches: 9. The CDR3 runs to 15 residues. Germline V gene sequence: CDR1 DFQATT, CDR2 SNEGSKA (reference sequence). The CDR3 bases are TGCAGTGCTAGCGAACCCGACAGGGGCGCAGATACGCAGTATTTT. Protein sequence: CSASEPDRGADTQYF.

In this sample, this clonotype turned up a few times. The J gene is TRBJ2-7, the V gene TRBV5-1; tentatively, D is TRBD1 (5 bases). Trimming cost V 0 bases and J 10 bases, with 17 bases left between them. Germline V CDR1 and CDR2: SGHRS, YFSETQ. The CDR3 consists of 14 residues. The DNA of the CDR3 is TGCGCCAGCAGCTTGGAGGGGCTCCCCGTCGGACAGTACTTC. Its protein product is CASSLEGLPVGQYF.

V gene TRBV19 combines with J gene TRBJ1-1; no clear D gene. CDR1 and CDR2 (germline): LNHDA, SQIVND (reference sequence). The CDR3 runs to 11 residues. Here the CDR3 reads CEVGWDTEAFF. CDR3 nucleotides: TGTGAGGTCGGCTGGGATACTGAAGCTTTCTTT.

This rearrangement joins TRBV7-8 to TRBJ1-3; D ambiguous. Trimming removed 4 bases from V and 0 bases from J, with 10 bases in between. Germline-derived CDR1 and CDR2 are SGHVS and FQNEAQ. CDR3 length: 15 amino acids. The CDR3 region is CASSSTIYSGNTIYF. Here the CDR3 DNA reads TGTGCCAGCAGCTCAACCATTTACTCTGGAAACACCATATATTTT.